This is a list of T cell receptor beta chains from one sample in a study of blood T cell repertoires in COVID-19. Clones were read by immunoSEQ multiplex PCR, and TCRdb kept only the in-frame ones, dropping some. The data contain some 150,000 clones, 86% of them singletons. What was sequenced was peripheral blood. The receptors here all came from a man between 65 and 85 years old with acute or convalescent COVID-19. Both conserved end residues are part of each CDR3. A D gene is named only where the DNA matches it firmly. Not all rows give a size; the values are once, few, many and, for expanded clones, a class.

j_call clone_size v_call d_call cdr3_aa cdr3_nt
TRBJ2-2 . TRBV28 TRBD1 CASLSRGRQAGELFF TGTGCCAGCTTGTCTAGGGGGCGACAAGCCGGGGAGCTGTTTTTT
TRBJ1-3 . TRBV7-3 . CASSSTGSGNTIYF TGTGCCAGCAGCTCCACAGGGTCGGGAAACACCATATATTTT
TRBJ2-7 . TRBV5-1 . CASSLTGYYEQYF TGCGCCAGCAGCTTGACAGGGTACTACGAGCAGTACTTC
TRBJ2-2 . TRBV18 . CASSPAGVVAGELFF TGTGCCAGCTCACCTGCCGGGGTAGTAGCCGGGGAGCTGTTTTTT
TRBJ2-1 . TRBV6-5 . CASSYSVWAGNNEQFF TGTGCCAGCAGTTACTCGGTGTGGGCAGGGAACAATGAGCAGTTCTTC
TRBJ2-7 . TRBV6-2/TRBV6-3 TRBD2 CASSTPRLAGNSYEQYF TGTGCCAGCAGTACCCCTCGACTAGCGGGAAATTCCTACGAGCAGTACTTC
TRBJ2-5 . TRBV19 TRBD2 CASSIGRTSGVQETQYF TGTGCCAGTAGTATAGGTAGGACTAGCGGAGTACAAGAGACCCAGTACTTC
TRBJ2-1 . TRBV11-2 TRBD2 CASSPGLADLYNEQFF TGTGCCAGCAGCCCCGGACTAGCGGACTTGTACAATGAGCAGTTCTTC
TRBJ2-1 . TRBV7-8 . CASSSSGVAEPYNEQFF TGTGCCAGCAGCTCCTCTGGGGTAGCGGAACCGTACAATGAGCAGTTCTTC
TRBJ1-2 . TRBV19 TRBD1 CASSMGHRGSYGYTF TGTGCCAGTAGTATGGGTCACAGGGGATCCTATGGCTACACCTTC
TRBJ2-7 . TRBV19 TRBD2 CASSSGTSGTSSSYEQYF TGTGCCAGTAGTTCAGGGACTAGCGGGACATCCAGCTCCTACGAGCAGTACTTC
TRBJ2-4 . TRBV14 . CASSLPQGRNIQYF TGTGCCAGCAGCCTACCACAGGGTCGGAACATTCAGTACTTC
TRBJ2-1 . TRBV2 . CASSERRRDRINEQFF TGTGCCAGCAGTGAAAGAAGGCGGGATAGGATAAATGAGCAGTTCTTC
TRBJ1-2 . TRBV7-2 TRBD1 CASSLGDRGMVGYTF TGTGCCAGCAGCTTAGGGGACAGGGGTATGGTTGGCTACACCTTC
TRBJ2-1 few TRBV7-8 TRBD2 CASSMGTSGSNEQFF TGTGCCAGCAGCATGGGGACTAGCGGGAGCAATGAGCAGTTCTTC
TRBJ2-7 . TRBV28 TRBD2 CASSLLTSGRYEQYF TGTGCCAGCAGTTTACTCACTAGCGGGCGCTACGAGCAGTACTTC
TRBJ2-7 once TRBV5-4 . CASSFRDTSYEQYF TGTGCCAGCAGCTTCAGGGACACCTCCTACGAGCAGTACTTC
TRBJ2-1 . TRBV5-1 TRBD2 CASSLVTSGSGGEQFF TGCGCCAGCAGCTTGGTGACTAGCGGGAGCGGGGGTGAGCAGTTCTTC
TRBJ2-5 once TRBV7-2 . CASSPGHPQETQYF TGTGCCAGCAGCCCGGGACACCCCCAAGAGACCCAGTACTTC
TRBJ2-6 . TRBV5-4 . CASSFSPLQVSGANVLTF TGTGCCAGCAGCTTCTCCCCCCTACAGGTCTCTGGGGCCAACGTCCTGACTTTC
TRBJ1-3 . TRBV20-1 TRBD1 CSASVPGQGSGNTIYF TGCAGTGCTAGTGTCCCGGGACAGGGCTCTGGAAACACCATATATTTT
TRBJ2-5 . TRBV2 TRBD2 CASSESGTTYSYQETQYF TGTGCCAGCAGTGAATCGGGGACTACATACTCCTACCAAGAGACCCAGTACTTC
TRBJ1-5 . TRBV6-5 . CAAGTPQYSNQPQHF TGTGCTGCCGGGACACCCCAATATAGCAATCAGCCCCAGCATTTT
TRBJ2-3 . TRBV10-3 TRBD2 CAILGSSGTTDTQYF TGTGCCATCCTAGGGTCTAGCGGAACCACAGATACGCAGTATTTT
TRBJ1-4 . TRBV13 . CASSLRVNEKLFF TGTGCCAGCAGCTTACGGGTGAATGAAAAACTGTTTTTT
TRBJ2-1 . TRBV6-2/TRBV6-3 TRBD2 CASSLGLALSSYNEQFF TGTGCCAGCAGTCTTGGACTAGCGTTAAGCTCCTACAATGAGCAGTTCTTC
TRBJ2-3 . TRBV27 TRBD1 CASSPGTGDLFTDTQYF TGTGCCAGCAGTCCCGGGACAGGGGACCTCTTCACAGATACGCAGTATTTT
TRBJ2-2 . TRBV18 . CASSPLGTKVANTGELFF TGTGCCAGCTCACCCCTTGGGACAAAGGTGGCGAACACCGGGGAGCTGTTTTTT
TRBJ2-1 . TRBV21-1 . CASSTLAGGPRNEQFF TGTGCCAGCAGCACACTAGCGGGAGGGCCCCGAAATGAGCAGTTCTTC
TRBJ1-3 . TRBV3-1/TRBV3-2 TRBD1 CASSQDLDRVGNTIYF TGTGCCAGCAGCCAAGACCTAGACAGGGTAGGAAACACCATATATTTT
TRBJ2-7 . TRBV7-2 . CASSLEAGLPYEQYF TGTGCCAGCAGCTTAGAGGCAGGACTTCCCTACGAGCAGTACTTC
TRBJ2-7 . TRBV9 . CASSVAGTSSYEQYF TGTGCCAGCAGCGTAGCGGGTACGTCGTCCTACGAGCAGTACTTC
TRBJ2-2 once TRBV15 . CATSRGGVATGELFF TGTGCCACCAGCAGAGGGGGCGTAGCCACCGGGGAGCTGTTTTTT
TRBJ1-3 once TRBV27 TRBD1 CASSPRQGVGNTIYF TGTGCCAGCAGTCCCAGACAGGGAGTTGGAAACACCATATATTTT
TRBJ2-3 . TRBV9 TRBD2 CASSVLLAGDTQYF TGTGCCAGCAGCGTATTACTAGCGGGTGATACGCAGTATTTT
TRBJ2-2 once TRBV24-1 . CATSDLRGFPGELFF TGTGCCACCAGTGATTTGAGGGGGTTCCCCGGGGAGCTGTTTTTT
TRBJ1-2 . TRBV29-1 . CSVELGGGRGYTF TGCAGCGTTGAATTGGGGGGGGGCCGTGGCTACACCTTC
TRBJ2-1 . TRBV3-1/TRBV3-2 TRBD2 CASSPGLAGSLEQFF TGTGCCAGCAGCCCAGGGCTAGCGGGGTCCTTAGAGCAGTTCTTC
TRBJ1-5 . TRBV11-2 TRBD1 CASSLGTGGTSNQPQHF TGTGCCAGCAGCTTAGGGACAGGGGGCACGAGCAATCAGCCCCAGCATTTT
TRBJ2-3 . TRBV29-1 TRBD2 CSVPAPSGSPDTQYF TGCAGCGTCCCGGCTCCTAGCGGGAGCCCAGATACGCAGTATTTT
TRBJ2-7 few TRBV6-6 TRBD1 CASSYSRTGGSYEQYF TGTGCCAGCAGTTACTCTCGGACAGGGGGCTCCTACGAGCAGTACTTC
TRBJ2-3 . TRBV9 TRBD2 CASSVAAGGNTDTQYF TGTGCCAGCAGCGTAGCGGCGGGAGGTAACACAGATACGCAGTATTTT
TRBJ1-2 . TRBV6-2/TRBV6-3 TRBD1 CASSYPPTSGQYYGYTF TGTGCCAGCAGTTACCCTCCAACCTCGGGACAGTACTATGGCTACACCTTC
TRBJ2-5 . TRBV18 TRBD2 CASSPGTSRETQYF TGTGCCAGCTCCCCCGGGACTAGCAGGGAGACCCAGTACTTC
TRBJ2-1 . TRBV7-9 TRBD1 CASSSTGVNEQFF TGTGCCAGCAGCTCAACAGGGGTCAATGAGCAGTTCTTC
TRBJ2-1 . TRBV7-3 TRBD1 CASSLTGAYEQFF TGTGCCAGCAGCTTGACAGGGGCTTACGAGCAGTTCTTC
TRBJ1-5 . TRBV18 TRBD1 CASSSGTDSNQPQHF TGTGCCAGCTCCTCCGGGACAGATAGCAATCAGCCCCAGCATTTT
TRBJ2-5 few TRBV27 . CASSLRGETQYF TGTGCCAGCAGTTTAAGGGGGGAGACCCAGTACTTC
TRBJ1-6 . TRBV6-5 . CASSNPGDSPLHF TGTGCCAGCAGTAACCCGGGGGATTCACCCCTCCACTTT
TRBJ1-6 . TRBV4-1 . CASREDGVGSPLHF TGCGCCAGCAGAGAAGACGGAGTTGGTTCACCCCTCCACTTT
TRBJ1-1 . TRBV2 . CASSEVGVNTEAFF TGTGCCAGCAGTGAAGTAGGGGTCAACACTGAAGCTTTCTTT
TRBJ1-5 . TRBV6-2/TRBV6-3 TRBD1 CASSYPTSTGGGQPQHF TGTGCCAGCAGTTACCCAACCTCAACAGGGGGCGGGCAGCCCCAGCATTTT
TRBJ1-4 once TRBV11-1 . CASSPERRGEKLFF TGTGCCAGCAGCCCCGAGCGTAGGGGTGAAAAACTGTTTTTT
TRBJ1-3 . TRBV7-2 . CASSLGLFSGNTIYF TGTGCCAGCAGCTTAGGACTGTTCTCTGGAAACACCATATATTTT
TRBJ2-7 . TRBV11-1 . CASSFTGTRGSYEQYF TGTGCCAGCAGCTTTACCGGGACAAGGGGATCCTACGAGCAGTACTTC
TRBJ2-5 . TRBV5-6 TRBD2 CASSLRVSSGRGQETQYF TGTGCCAGCAGCTTGCGAGTTTCCAGCGGGAGGGGCCAAGAGACCCAGTACTTC
TRBJ1-1 . TRBV18 . CASSRDGGKAFF TGTGCCAGCTCACGGGACGGAGGGAAAGCTTTCTTT
TRBJ2-1 . TRBV9 . CASSVTSGVGYNEQFF TGTGCCAGCAGCGTAACCTCGGGAGTGGGTTACAATGAGCAGTTCTTC
TRBJ1-5 . TRBV7-2 . CASSLGDGGRQPQHF TGTGCCAGCAGCTTAGGGGACGGAGGGAGGCAGCCCCAGCATTTT
TRBJ1-2 . TRBV18 TRBD1 CASSPRTGLYGYTF TGTGCCAGCTCACCCCGGACAGGGCTCTATGGCTACACCTTC